Shown below are 2 T cell receptor beta chains from a single sample sequenced in a study of T cells in localized non-small cell lung cancer. Produced via immunoSEQ multiplex PCR; TCRdb's table is partial and in-frame only. The table lists around 1,600 clones, roughly 27% of them singletons. Here the sequenced sample was normal lung tissue next to the tumor, taken before any cancer treatment. The source of these receptors is a man between 40 and 75 years old with stage II squamous cell lung carcinoma.

The gene calls are TRBV28 and TRBJ1-6, with 7 bases lining up with TRBD1. CDR1 and CDR2 from the germline V gene are MDHEN and SYDVKM. The CDR3 consists of 14 residues. V gave up 6 bases and J gave up 9 bases; unmatched junction bases: 8. The CDR3 DNA is TGTGCCAGCAGCCGCCAGGGGGAGACTTCACCCCTCCACTTT. Protein sequence: CASSRQGETSPLHF.

Sample share makes this clone large (0.1 to 1%). The rearrangement joins TRBV28 to TRBJ1-4; D is unresolved. The germline V and J ends were trimmed by 6 bases and 1 base, with 9 bases remaining between them. CDR1 MDHEN and CDR2 SYDVKM come from the germline V gene. The CDR3 extends over 14 amino acids. The CDR3 DNA follows: TGTGCCAGCAGCCCCCGGGAAACTAATGAAAAACTGTTTTTT. Translating it yields CASSPRETNEKLFF.